This is a list of T cell receptor beta chains from one sample in a study of technical replicates of blood from a few donors. Produced via immunoSEQ multiplex PCR; TCRdb's table is partial and in-frame only. The sample includes about 50,000 clones, approximately 94% of them seen just once. What was sequenced was T cells isolated from PBMCs. These receptors originate from a human donor in good health. Each CDR3 is given with its conserved first and last residue. The D gene is left open where the match is weak. A row's size may be missing; if present it is once, few, many or a size class.

j_call: TRBJ2-1; clone_size: -; v_call: TRBV19; d_call: TRBD2; cdr3_nt: TGTGCCAGTAGTATAGTAGCGGGAGGGAAGTTCAATGAGCAGTTCTTC; cdr3_aa: CASSIVAGGKFNEQFF
j_call: TRBJ2-2; clone_size: -; v_call: TRBV6-5; d_call: -; cdr3_nt: TGTGCCAGCAGTTACGCCAGGGGCTACGCCGGGGAGCTGTTTTTT; cdr3_aa: CASSYARGYAGELFF
j_call: TRBJ2-7; clone_size: -; v_call: TRBV11-2; d_call: TRBD1; cdr3_nt: TGTGCCAGCAGCGGGACAGGGCTGTCCTACGAGCAGTACTTC; cdr3_aa: CASSGTGLSYEQYF
j_call: TRBJ1-2; clone_size: once; v_call: TRBV7-9; d_call: TRBD1; cdr3_nt: TGTGCCAGCAGCGGGACAGTCCCCTATGGCTACACCTTC; cdr3_aa: CASSGTVPYGYTF
j_call: TRBJ1-5; clone_size: -; v_call: TRBV28; d_call: TRBD1; cdr3_nt: TGTGCCAGCAGGTACGGGACAGGGGCACATCAGCCCCAGCATTTT; cdr3_aa: CASRYGTGAHQPQHF
j_call: TRBJ1-2; clone_size: -; v_call: TRBV28; d_call: -; cdr3_nt: TGTGCCAGCAGTTTACAGGGAAGGAGCTATGGCTACACCTTC; cdr3_aa: CASSLQGRSYGYTF
j_call: TRBJ2-7; clone_size: -; v_call: TRBV5-1; d_call: -; cdr3_nt: TGCGCCAGCAGCTTTTCGTTCCAGGTCGGCTCCTACGAGCAGTACTTC; cdr3_aa: CASSFSFQVGSYEQYF
j_call: TRBJ1-4; clone_size: -; v_call: TRBV28; d_call: -; cdr3_nt: TGTGCCAGCAGTTTAGGTGGGCAGGGAGGTGAAAAACTGTTTTTT; cdr3_aa: CASSLGGQGGEKLFF
j_call: TRBJ1-2; clone_size: once; v_call: TRBV5-6; d_call: -; cdr3_nt: TGTGCCAGCAGCTTGGTCCTATCTAACTATGGCTACACCTTC; cdr3_aa: CASSLVLSNYGYTF
j_call: TRBJ1-1; clone_size: -; v_call: TRBV9; d_call: -; cdr3_nt: TGTGCCAGCAGCGTTACGGTGAACACTGAAGCTTTCTTT; cdr3_aa: CASSVTVNTEAFF
j_call: TRBJ2-7; clone_size: -; v_call: TRBV5-1; d_call: TRBD2; cdr3_nt: TGCGCCAGCAGCCCTAGCGGGAGAGAAACCTACGAGCAGTACTTC; cdr3_aa: CASSPSGRETYEQYF
j_call: TRBJ2-7; clone_size: -; v_call: TRBV7-9; d_call: -; cdr3_nt: TGTGCCAGCAGCTCGGACAGCTCCTACGAGCAGTACTTC; cdr3_aa: CASSSDSSYEQYF
j_call: TRBJ2-3; clone_size: few; v_call: TRBV9; d_call: -; cdr3_nt: TGTGCCAGCAGCGTACGCCCAGGGAGCACAGATACGCAGTATTTT; cdr3_aa: CASSVRPGSTDTQYF
j_call: TRBJ2-7; clone_size: -; v_call: TRBV29-1; d_call: -; cdr3_nt: TGCAGCGTTCTCCGGGACAACTCCTACGAGCAGTACTTC; cdr3_aa: CSVLRDNSYEQYF
j_call: TRBJ1-1; clone_size: once; v_call: TRBV6-1; d_call: -; cdr3_nt: TGTGCCAGCAGTGACGAGTTACTCATGAACACTGAAGCTTTCTTT; cdr3_aa: CASSDELLMNTEAFF
j_call: TRBJ1-2; clone_size: -; v_call: TRBV5-1; d_call: TRBD1; cdr3_nt: TGCGCCAGCAGCTTGACAGGGGTCAATGGCTACACCTTC; cdr3_aa: CASSLTGVNGYTF
j_call: TRBJ1-2; clone_size: -; v_call: TRBV6-1; d_call: -; cdr3_nt: TGTGCCAGCAGTGCACGGGATCCGGCCTTTTATGGCTACACCTTC; cdr3_aa: CASSARDPAFYGYTF
j_call: TRBJ1-1; clone_size: -; v_call: TRBV19; d_call: -; cdr3_nt: TGTGCCAGTAGTTCCTGGGGGCAAGTAGGCACTGAAGCTTTCTTT; cdr3_aa: CASSSWGQVGTEAFF
j_call: TRBJ2-2; clone_size: -; v_call: TRBV4-1; d_call: -; cdr3_nt: TGCGCCAGCAGCCGATACAGGGTTGGCGGGGAGCTGTTTTTT; cdr3_aa: CASSRYRVGGELFF
j_call: TRBJ2-1; clone_size: -; v_call: TRBV18; d_call: -; cdr3_nt: TGTGCCAGCTCACCCCTGGTGGGGAGGAGCTCCTACAATGAGCAGTTCTTC; cdr3_aa: CASSPLVGRSSYNEQFF
j_call: TRBJ2-3; clone_size: -; v_call: TRBV7-9; d_call: -; cdr3_nt: TGTGCCAGCAGCTTAGGGGAGGTCCCTCTTAGCACAGATACGCAGTATTTT; cdr3_aa: CASSLGEVPLSTDTQYF
j_call: TRBJ2-1; clone_size: -; v_call: TRBV5-1; d_call: TRBD2; cdr3_nt: TGCGCCAGCAGCGGGACTAGCGATGGCCCCTACAATGAGCAGTTCTTC; cdr3_aa: CASSGTSDGPYNEQFF
j_call: TRBJ1-2; clone_size: -; v_call: TRBV18; d_call: -; cdr3_nt: TGTGCCAGCTCACCAGAGGCGAGAGCTAACTATGGCTACACCTTC; cdr3_aa: CASSPEARANYGYTF
j_call: TRBJ1-2; clone_size: -; v_call: TRBV6-1; d_call: -; cdr3_nt: TGTGCCACCCGAGCAGGGGATCATGGCTACACCTTC; cdr3_aa: CATRAGDHGYTF
j_call: TRBJ2-1; clone_size: -; v_call: TRBV19; d_call: -; cdr3_nt: TGTGCCAGTAGCAGCCGCGGGATCTATGAGCAGTTCTTC; cdr3_aa: CASSSRGIYEQFF
j_call: TRBJ1-2; clone_size: -; v_call: TRBV11-2; d_call: -; cdr3_nt: TGTGCCAGCAGCTTAGACGCTTTAGTTTACGGCTACACCTTC; cdr3_aa: CASSLDALVYGYTF
j_call: TRBJ2-5; clone_size: -; v_call: TRBV15; d_call: TRBD2; cdr3_nt: TGTGCCACCAGCAGAGAAGGCGGGAGGGAGGGGACCCAGTACTTC; cdr3_aa: CATSREGGREGTQYF
j_call: TRBJ1-2; clone_size: -; v_call: TRBV6-1; d_call: -; cdr3_nt: TGTGCCAGCACGTTACAGGAGCGCTACACCTTC; cdr3_aa: CASTLQERYTF
j_call: TRBJ1-5; clone_size: once; v_call: TRBV30; d_call: TRBD1; cdr3_nt: TGTGCCTGGAGTGGGACAGGGCATCAGCCCCAGCATTTT; cdr3_aa: CAWSGTGHQPQHF
j_call: TRBJ1-5; clone_size: once; v_call: TRBV16; d_call: -; cdr3_nt: TGTGCCAGCAGCCATACAGGTAATCAGCCCCAGCATTTT; cdr3_aa: CASSHTGNQPQHF
j_call: TRBJ2-2; clone_size: once; v_call: TRBV5-4; d_call: -; cdr3_nt: TGTGCCAGCAGCTCCCGGGAGTACGGGGAGCTGTTTTTT; cdr3_aa: CASSSREYGELFF
j_call: TRBJ1-1; clone_size: -; v_call: TRBV4-1; d_call: TRBD1; cdr3_nt: TGCGCCAGCAGCCGGACAGGGGCTGAAGCTTTCTTT; cdr3_aa: CASSRTGAEAFF
j_call: TRBJ1-1; clone_size: -; v_call: TRBV6-1; d_call: -; cdr3_nt: TGTGCCACTATTTTTATAGGGGCTGAAGCTTTCTTT; cdr3_aa: CATIFIGAEAFF
j_call: TRBJ2-7; clone_size: -; v_call: TRBV27; d_call: -; cdr3_nt: TGTGCCAGCAGTCCGACCAATGGACTGACCGAGCAGTACTTC; cdr3_aa: CASSPTNGLTEQYF
j_call: TRBJ1-1; clone_size: -; v_call: TRBV6-1; d_call: -; cdr3_nt: TGTGCCAGCAGGCCCCACAGGGTCGCAGCTTTCTTT; cdr3_aa: CASRPHRVAAFF
j_call: TRBJ2-7; clone_size: -; v_call: TRBV27; d_call: -; cdr3_nt: TGTGCCAGCAGTTTAGTGGGGGGAACCTACGAGCAGTACTTC; cdr3_aa: CASSLVGGTYEQYF
j_call: TRBJ2-7; clone_size: -; v_call: TRBV5-1; d_call: -; cdr3_nt: TGCGCCAGCAGCTTAGGACTACCTGGAAACGAGCAGTACTTC; cdr3_aa: CASSLGLPGNEQYF
j_call: TRBJ2-3; clone_size: -; v_call: TRBV10-3; d_call: TRBD2; cdr3_nt: TGTGCCATCAGTGAGAACGAGCGGGAGGAGGATACGCAGTATTTT; cdr3_aa: CAISENEREEDTQYF